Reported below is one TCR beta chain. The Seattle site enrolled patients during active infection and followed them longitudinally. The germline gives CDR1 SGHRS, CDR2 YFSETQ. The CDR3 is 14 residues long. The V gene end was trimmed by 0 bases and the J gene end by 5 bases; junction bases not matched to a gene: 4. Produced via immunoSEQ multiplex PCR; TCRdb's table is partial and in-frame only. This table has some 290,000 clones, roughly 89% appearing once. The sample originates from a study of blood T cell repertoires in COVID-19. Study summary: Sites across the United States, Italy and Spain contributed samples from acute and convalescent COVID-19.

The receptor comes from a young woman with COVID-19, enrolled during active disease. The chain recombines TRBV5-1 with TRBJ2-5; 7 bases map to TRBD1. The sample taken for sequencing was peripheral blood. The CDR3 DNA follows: TGCGCCAGCAGCTTGGGGTCAGGGGGTGAGACCCAGTACTTC. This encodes CASSLGSGGETQYF.